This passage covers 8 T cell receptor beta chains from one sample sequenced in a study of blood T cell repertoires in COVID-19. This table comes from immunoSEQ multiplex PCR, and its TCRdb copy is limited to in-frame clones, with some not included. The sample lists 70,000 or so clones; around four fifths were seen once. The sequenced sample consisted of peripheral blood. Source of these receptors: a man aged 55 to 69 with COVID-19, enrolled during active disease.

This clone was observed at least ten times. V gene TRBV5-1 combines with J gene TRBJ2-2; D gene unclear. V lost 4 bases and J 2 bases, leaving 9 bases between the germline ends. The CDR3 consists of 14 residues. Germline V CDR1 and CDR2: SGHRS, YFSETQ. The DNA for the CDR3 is TGCGCCAGCAGCGTACAGACAAACACCGGGGAGCTGTTTTTT. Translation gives CASSVQTNTGELFF.

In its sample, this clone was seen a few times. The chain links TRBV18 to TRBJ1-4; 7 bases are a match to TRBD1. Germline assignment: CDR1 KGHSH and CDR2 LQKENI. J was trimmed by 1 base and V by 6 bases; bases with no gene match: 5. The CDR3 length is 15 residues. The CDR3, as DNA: TGTGCCAGCTCGCGAGGGGGCCTAACTAATGAAAAACTGTTTTTT. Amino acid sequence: CASSRGGLTNEKLFF.

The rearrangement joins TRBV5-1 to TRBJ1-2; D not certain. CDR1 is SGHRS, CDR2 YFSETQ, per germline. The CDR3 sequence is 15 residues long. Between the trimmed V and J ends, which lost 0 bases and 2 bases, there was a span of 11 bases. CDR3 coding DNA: TGCGCCAGCAGCTTGGATGGCAGTACAAACTATGGCTACACCTTC. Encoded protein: CASSLDGSTNYGYTF.

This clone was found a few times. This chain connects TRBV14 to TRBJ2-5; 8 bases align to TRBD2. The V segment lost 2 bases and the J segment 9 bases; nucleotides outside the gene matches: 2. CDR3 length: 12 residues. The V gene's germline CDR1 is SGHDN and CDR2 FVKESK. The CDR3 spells CASSQPGGAQYF. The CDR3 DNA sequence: TGTGCCAGCAGCCAACCGGGGGGGGCCCAGTACTTC.

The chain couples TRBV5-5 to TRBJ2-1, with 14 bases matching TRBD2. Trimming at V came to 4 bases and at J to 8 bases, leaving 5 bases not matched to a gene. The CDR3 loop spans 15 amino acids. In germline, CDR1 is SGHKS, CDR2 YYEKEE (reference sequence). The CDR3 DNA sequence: TGTGCCAGCAGCCCGGGACTAGCGGGAGTCGATGAGCAGTTCTTC. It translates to CASSPGLAGVDEQFF.

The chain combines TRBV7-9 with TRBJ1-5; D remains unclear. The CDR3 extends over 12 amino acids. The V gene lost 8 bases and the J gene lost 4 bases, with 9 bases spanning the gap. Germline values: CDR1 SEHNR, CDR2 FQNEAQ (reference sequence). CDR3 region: CASEAFNQPQHF. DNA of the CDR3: TGTGCCAGCGAAGCGTTTAATCAGCCCCAGCATTTT.

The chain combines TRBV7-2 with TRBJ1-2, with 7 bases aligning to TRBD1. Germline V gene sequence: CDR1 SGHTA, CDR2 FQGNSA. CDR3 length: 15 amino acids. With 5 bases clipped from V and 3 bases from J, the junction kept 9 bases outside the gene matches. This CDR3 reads CASSTRDSLYYGYTF. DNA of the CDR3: TGTGCCAGCAGCACCCGGGACAGCCTATACTATGGCTACACCTTC. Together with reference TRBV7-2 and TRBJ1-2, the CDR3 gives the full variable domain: GAGVSQSPSNKVTEKGKDVELRCDPISGHTALYWYRQSLGQGLEFLIYFQGNSAPDKSGLPSDRFSAERTGGSVSTLTIQRTQQEDSAVYLCASSTRDSLYYGYTFGSGTRLTVV.

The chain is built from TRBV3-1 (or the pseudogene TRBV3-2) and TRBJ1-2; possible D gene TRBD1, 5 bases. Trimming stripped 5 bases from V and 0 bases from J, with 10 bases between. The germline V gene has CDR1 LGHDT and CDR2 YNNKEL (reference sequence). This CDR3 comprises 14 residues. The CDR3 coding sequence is TGTGCCAGCAGCTTTCAAGGGGCTAACTATGGCTACACCTTC. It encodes CASSFQGANYGYTF.